This TCR beta chain originates from a study of identical twins. V dropped 4 bases and J dropped 5 bases, with 8 bases sitting between them. The CDR3 is 13 amino acids. This clonotype was observed many times. Antigen unknown. Via MiXCR, TCRdb re-called the 5' RACE reads, giving one row per CDR3 protein. Here the sample spans hundreds of thousands of distinct CDR3 sequences, around 12% being singletons. Study-wide results and caveats: Abundant cord blood beta clonotypes carried fewer insertions; memory repertoires showed none.

These data were also filed under a second study, of yellow fever vaccine responses in identical twins.

The receptor was derived from a woman aged 18-30 years in good health. The specimen sequenced was CD8+ T cells sorted from blood. This chain uses TRBV12-3 or TRBV12-4 with TRBJ1-4, with no clear D. CDR3 amino acids: CASSYRPNEKLFF. CDR3 in DNA: TGTGCCAGCAGTTATCGGCCGAATGAAAAACTGTTTTTT.